The clone carrying this T cell receptor (beta chain) was observed a handful of times. Its antigen is not identified. V lost 5 bases and J 8 bases, leaving 10 bases between the germline ends. The CDR3 extends over 12 amino acids. Germline CDR1 MDHEN, CDR2 SYDVKM. This sample stems from a study of T cells after yellow fever vaccination. General study points: A weaker but faster secondary response was observed, peaking on day 5 versus 15.

Each CDR3 protein is one row after TCRdb ran MiXCR on the 5' RACE reads. The sample has 500,000 to 550,000 distinct CDR3 sequences, 20% to 25% seen once. The TCR was taken from a man aged 18-30 years who received the YFV17D yellow fever vaccine. The J gene is TRBJ2-1, the V gene TRBV28; D perhaps matches TRBD1 (6 bases). This specimen consisted of PBMCs, obtained roughly 20 days after the first yellow fever vaccination. The CDR3 sequence is CASSVQGYEQFF. In nucleotides, the CDR3 is TGTGCCAGCAGTGTGCAGGGGTATGAGCAGTTCTTC.